The 29 T cell receptor beta chains reported below all come from one sample, sequenced in a study of Ad26.COV2.S vaccination and SARS-CoV-2 variants. Clones were read by immunoSEQ multiplex PCR, and TCRdb kept only the in-frame ones, dropping some. The sample consists of over 100,000 clones, 80% of them appearing once. This sample comprised peripheral blood, obtained after recovery from COVID-19. All receptors come from a human donor who had recovered from COVID-19.

The genes are TRBV4-2 and TRBJ2-3, with 7 bases fitting TRBD2. CDR1 LGHNA and CDR2 YNFKEQ come from the germline V gene. This CDR3 is 16 amino acids long. Trimming cost V 0 bases and J 3 bases; bases outside gene matches: 6. CDR3 nucleotide sequence: TGTGCCAGCAGCCAAGATTCGCTAGCGGAAACAGATACGCAGTATTTT. This translates into CASSQDSLAETDTQYF.

The chain has TRBV5-1 and TRBJ2-5; unclear D gene. CDR1 is SGHRS and CDR2 is YFSETQ in the germline V gene. The length of the CDR3 is 11 residues. The ends were cut back, 4 bases at V and 5 bases at J, with 6 bases in the middle. CDR3 coding DNA: TGCGCCAGCAGCCGCGACGAGACCCAGTACTTC. Encoded protein: CASSRDETQYF.

V usage is TRBV4-3 and J usage is TRBJ1-4; D is perhaps TRBD1 (6 bases). This CDR3 comprises 14 residues. V lost 1 base and J 10 bases, leaving 13 bases between the germline ends. Germline V lookup: CDR1 LGHNA, CDR2 YSLEER. In DNA form, the CDR3 reads TGCGCCAGCAGCCAAGGCAGGGGCACCGGAAAACTGTTTTTT. Its protein product is CASSQGRGTGKLFF.

The rearrangement links TRBV4-3 to TRBJ2-3, with TRBD1 matching 11 bases. CDR1 is LGHNA and CDR2 is YSLEER in the germline V gene. With V trimmed by 5 bases and J by 1 base, 11 bases remained unmatched. This CDR3 region has 18 residues. DNA of the CDR3: TGCGCCAGCAGCTTCGGAGGGACAGGGGGTTCGGGCACAGATACGCAGTATTTT. Its protein product is CASSFGGTGGSGTDTQYF.

The V and J genes are TRBV12-3 or TRBV12-4 and TRBJ1-1, with TRBD1 matching 8 bases. The CDR3 contains 12 residues. The trim removed 7 bases at V and 7 bases at J, leaving 5 bases unmatched. As DNA, the CDR3 is TGTGCCAGCAATACAGGGGGGCTTGAAGCTTTCTTT. It encodes CASNTGGLEAFF.

The rearrangement links TRBV12-5 to TRBJ1-4; the D is unclear. In germline, CDR1 is LGHNT, CDR2 FRNRAP. With 1 base removed from V and 3 bases from J, the gap between germline ends came to 9 bases. The CDR3 runs to 15 residues. In DNA, the CDR3 is TGTGCTAGTGGTTTGGCCCTGGCGGCTAATGAAAAACTGTTTTTT. This encodes CASGLALAANEKLFF.

This clone showed up just a few times. The rearrangement joins TRBV7-3 to TRBJ2-1, with 9 bases aligning to TRBD1. This CDR3 has 14 amino acids. CDR1 is SGHTA, CDR2 FQGTGA, per germline. V dropped 4 bases and J dropped 9; count of bases not matched to a gene: 7. The CDR3 here is CASSSGQGRREQFF. The CDR3 region has the DNA TGTGCCAGCAGCTCCGGACAGGGGAGACGTGAGCAGTTCTTC.

The chain couples TRBV10-3 to TRBJ1-1; D perhaps matches TRBD1 (5 bases). Trimming pared 10 bases from V and 0 bases from J, leaving 12 bases between. The CDR3 length is 13 residues. From germline, CDR1 is ENHRY and CDR2 SYGVKD. For the CDR3, the DNA is TGTGCCAGCCTTGGGGACTTGAACACTGAAGCTTTCTTT. This codes for CASLGDLNTEAFF.

This clone counts as medium-sized. V gene TRBV2 combines with J gene TRBJ1-2, with 8 bases matching TRBD1. With 6 bases clipped from V and 3 bases from J, the junction kept 3 bases outside the gene matches. CDR3 size: 13 residues. Germline-derived CDR1 and CDR2 are SNHLY and FYNNEI. The CDR3 sequence: CASREDRDYGYTF. The CDR3 DNA reads TGTGCCAGCAGGGAGGACAGGGACTATGGCTACACCTTC.

The chain uses TRBV11-2 and TRBJ2-2; D unclear. V was clipped by 3 bases and J by 4 bases, with 9 bases between them. The CDR3 has 14 amino acids. Germline values: CDR1 SGHAT, CDR2 FQNNGV. The CDR3 bases are TGTGCCAGCAGCTTCCTCTCCACCACCGGGGAGCTGTTTTTT. This translates into CASSFLSTTGELFF.

There are a few counts of this clone. This rearrangement joins TRBV28 to TRBJ1-4; the D gene is possibly TRBD1 (5 bases). Germline lookup yields CDR1 MDHEN and CDR2 SYDVKM. The CDR3 is made up of 16 amino acids. Trimming removed 3 bases at V and 0 bases at J, with 11 bases between. The chain's CDR3 is CASSFSGAATNEKLFF. For the CDR3, the DNA is TGTGCCAGCAGTTTCTCTGGGGCTGCAACTAATGAAAAACTGTTTTTT.

The rearrangement uses TRBV7-2 and TRBJ1-5, with a tentative D call TRBD1 (5 bases). There are 14 residues in the CDR3. The V gene lost 1 base and the J gene lost 4 bases, with 8 bases spanning the gap. CDR1 and CDR2 (germline): SGHTA, FQGNSA. In DNA, the CDR3 is TGTGCCAGCAGCTTAGTGGCAGGGAATCAGCCCCAGCATTTT. Encoded protein: CASSLVAGNQPQHF.

The V and J genes are TRBV27 and TRBJ2-7; 8 bases match TRBD1. Germline V gene data show CDR1 as MNHEY and CDR2 as SMNVEV (reference sequence). With 6 bases clipped from V and 1 base from J, the junction kept 5 bases outside the gene matches. This CDR3 comprises 14 residues. The CDR3 coding sequence is TGTGCCAGCAGACCGGGACAGGTGTCCTACGAGCAGTACTTC. Amino acid sequence: CASRPGQVSYEQYF.

This chain joins TRBV5-4 and TRBJ1-4, with D perhaps TRBD1 (5 bases). The CDR3 totals 14 residues. Trimming took 4 bases from V and 5 from J, leaving 12 bases between them. Germline values: CDR1 SGHNT, CDR2 YYREEE (reference sequence). The CDR3 protein is CASSTGTHNEKLFF. The CDR3 nucleotides are TGTGCCAGCAGCACGGGGACCCACAATGAAAAACTGTTTTTT. The full variable domain, in which reference TRBV5-4 and TRBJ1-4 provide the parts outside the CDR3, is ETGVTQSPTHLIKTRGQQVTLRCSSQSGHNTVSWYQQALGQGPQFIFQYYREEENGRGNFPPRFSGLQFPNYSSELNVNALELDDSALYLCASSTGTHNEKLFFGSGTQLSVL.

This clone showed up just a few times. V gene TRBV11-2 combines with J gene TRBJ2-7; D is undetermined. The CDR3 sequence is 13 residues long. Trimming left V 2 bases short and J 0 bases short, with 5 bases between. Looked up from germline, CDR1 is SGHAT and CDR2 is FQNNGV. CDR3 coding DNA: TGTGCCAGCAGCTTACTGGTCTCCTACGAGCAGTACTTC. This translates into CASSLLVSYEQYF.

J is TRBJ1-1 and V is TRBV30; no clear D gene. The CDR3 length is 13 residues. V lost 3 bases, J lost 3 bases, and 11 bases lay in between. Germline CDR1 reads GTSNPN; CDR2 reads SVGIG (reference sequence). The CDR3 DNA is TGTGCCTGGAGATCCCGGGCACACACTGAAGCTTTCTTT. Translating gives CAWRSRAHTEAFF.

This clone was seen a handful of times. The J gene is TRBJ2-6, the V gene TRBV5-1; D is uncertain. The CDR3 length is 14 residues. Trimming took off 4 bases at V and 2 bases at J, with 7 bases between the two ends. Per germline, CDR1 SGHRS and CDR2 YFSETQ. The CDR3 sequence: CASSQVPGANVLTF. The CDR3 DNA sequence: TGCGCCAGCAGCCAGGTTCCTGGGGCCAACGTCCTGACTTTC.

This chain connects TRBV7-9 to TRBJ2-7, with D uncertain. With 3 bases removed from V and 0 bases from J, the gap between germline ends came to 3 bases. CDR3 length: 12 amino acids. Germline V gene data show CDR1 as SEHNR and CDR2 as FQNEAQ (reference sequence). The CDR3 DNA follows: TGTGCCAGCAGCTTCCACTCCTACGAGCAGTACTTC. Protein sequence: CASSFHSYEQYF.

The chain carries TRBV6-1 and TRBJ1-2; D not certain. Looked up from germline, CDR1 is MNHNS and CDR2 is SASEGT. V dropped 3 bases and J dropped 4 bases, with 3 bases sitting between them. CDR3 size: 11 residues. The CDR3 nucleotides read TGTGCCAGCAGTGACAGCTATGGCTACACCTTC. This translates into CASSDSYGYTF.

The table lists this clone with a count of one. The chain is built from TRBV5-4 and TRBJ1-1, with a possible D match to TRBD1 (6 bases). The ends were cut back, 4 bases at V and 3 bases at J, with 13 bases in the middle. The V gene's germline CDR1 is SGHNT and CDR2 YYREEE (reference sequence). CDR3 size: 14 residues. CDR3 bases: TGTGCCAGCAGCCCCACCGACAGGTACACTGAAGCTTTCTTT. Its translation: CASSPTDRYTEAFF.

The rearrangement joins TRBV12-5 to TRBJ1-1; possible D gene TRBD1, 6 bases. The CDR3 extends over 14 amino acids. V was trimmed by 5 bases and J by 4 bases, leaving 14 bases between them. Germline V CDR1 and CDR2: LGHNT, FRNRAP. The CDR3 here is CASGLYSGATEAFF. The CDR3 DNA reads as TGTGCTAGTGGTCTATACTCAGGGGCCACTGAAGCTTTCTTT.

V usage is TRBV7-2 and J usage is TRBJ2-2, with D unclear. The germline V gene has CDR1 SGHTA and CDR2 FQGNSA. CDR3 length: 14 residues. V lost 6 bases and J lost 5, with 13 bases in between. As DNA, the CDR3 is TGTGCCAGCAGTTGGGTTTCTAGGACCGGGGAGCTGTTTTTT. Translation: CASSWVSRTGELFF.

The chain is built from TRBV5-6 and TRBJ2-4; D may be TRBD2 (5 bases). This CDR3 comprises 14 residues. The germline V and J ends were trimmed by 6 bases and 3 bases, with 13 bases remaining between them. Germline values: CDR1 SGHDT, CDR2 YYEEEE. The CDR3 spells CASTVRRVKNIQYF. The CDR3 coding sequence is TGTGCCAGCACCGTCCGGCGGGTCAAAAACATTCAGTACTTC.

This chain links TRBV4-2 with TRBJ1-5, with 10 bases fitting TRBD1. V was pared by 0 bases and J by 1 base, with 3 bases of the junction left unmatched. Germline V gives CDR1 LGHNA, CDR2 YNFKEQ. The CDR3 has 17 amino acids. In nucleotides, the CDR3 is TGTGCCAGCAGCCAAGAGGGACAGGGGATAAGCAATCAGCCCCAGCATTTT. It yields the protein CASSQEGQGISNQPQHF.

The chain has TRBV29-1 and TRBJ1-1; 7 positions agree with TRBD1. The germline gives CDR1 SQVTM, CDR2 ANQGSEA. The CDR3 has 13 amino acids. J gave up 1 base and V 7 bases, and 6 bases lay outside the gene matches. CDR3: CSAAGQRNTEAFF. The CDR3 region has the DNA TGCAGCGCCGCGGGACAGAGGAACACTGAAGCTTTCTTT.

The chain recombines TRBV5-1 with TRBJ2-7; D may be TRBD2 (7 bases). Germline CDR1 is SGHRS and CDR2 is YFSETQ. The CDR3 contains 15 residues. V lost 4 bases to trimming and J lost 2 bases, with 16 bases between them. The CDR3 sequence is CASSLEGGRPYEQYF. The CDR3 DNA follows: TGCGCCAGCAGCCTGGAGGGGGGGAGGCCCTACGAGCAGTACTTC.

V is TRBV5-5 and J is TRBJ2-7, with TRBD1 matching 8 bases. CDR3 length: 15 residues. V shed 2 bases and J 2 bases; nucleotides not matched to a gene: 6. Germline loops: CDR1 SGHKS, CDR2 YYEKEE (reference sequence). DNA for the CDR3: TGTGCCAGCAGCTTCGGGACAGGATTAGCCTACGAGCAGTACTTC. This translates into CASSFGTGLAYEQYF. The whole variable domain, remainder taken from reference TRBV5-5 and TRBJ2-7, is DAGVTQSPTHLIKTRGQQVTLRCSPISGHKSVSWYQQVLGQGPQFIFQYYEKEERGRGNFPDRFSARQFPNYSSELNVNALLLGDSALYLCASSFGTGLAYEQYFGPGTRLTVT.

The genes are TRBV5-1 and TRBJ1-4, with 7 nucleotides matching TRBD1. CDR1 is SGHRS and CDR2 is YFSETQ in the germline V gene. V lost 4 bases and J lost 8; bases outside the gene matches: 8. The CDR3 runs 14 residues. The CDR3 coding sequence is TGCGCCAGCAGCACCACAGGGGTCTACGAAAAACTGTTTTTT. Translated: CASSTTGVYEKLFF.

This chain connects TRBV4-1 to TRBJ2-5, with D perhaps matching TRBD1 (6 bases). The ends were cut back, 1 base at V and 3 bases at J, with 12 bases in the middle. The V gene's germline CDR1 is MGHRA and CDR2 YSYEKL. This CDR3 is built from 15 residues. The CDR3 region is CASSQGRGGEETQYF. The CDR3 nucleotides read TGCGCCAGCAGCCAAGGGCGAGGGGGAGAAGAGACCCAGTACTTC.